A selection of T cell receptor beta chains follows, all from one sample in a study of T-cell reconstitution after alpha-beta-depleted transplantation in children. TCRdb independently ran MiXCR on the PCR reads; one entry per CDR3 protein. The data contain approximately 640,000 distinct CDR3 sequences, roughly 15% of them seen just once; the ten biggest clones take up 1.1%. This sample comprised PBMCs from the stem cell graft donor, obtained from the stem cell graft. The source of these receptors is a human donor who donated a stem cell graft to a child with acute myeloid leukemia. CDR3s include the opening cysteine and the closing phenylalanine or tryptophan. A D gene is named only where the DNA matches it firmly. Only part of the rows carry a size: once, few, many, or a class if the clone is expanded.

d_call: TRBD1
v_call: TRBV28
j_call: TRBJ1-1
clone_size: few
cdr3_nt: TGTGCCAGTCCCCGGGACAGGGGAGGCACTGAAGCTTTCTTT
cdr3_aa: CASPRDRGGTEAFF

d_call: .
v_call: TRBV7-6
j_call: TRBJ2-1
clone_size: .
cdr3_nt: TGTGCCAGCAGCCTCGACGGTCCCGGCAATGAGCAGTTCTTC
cdr3_aa: CASSLDGPGNEQFF

d_call: .
v_call: TRBV28
j_call: TRBJ2-7
clone_size: many
cdr3_nt: TGTGCCAGCAGTCCGCCTGGTCAGGGGAGGTACGAGCAGTACTTC
cdr3_aa: CASSPPGQGRYEQYF

d_call: .
v_call: TRBV5-1
j_call: TRBJ1-3
clone_size: .
cdr3_nt: TGCGCCAGCAGCTTGGGGACCGTTCTCTCTGGAAACACCATATATTTT
cdr3_aa: CASSLGTVLSGNTIYF

d_call: TRBD1
v_call: TRBV20-1
j_call: TRBJ2-2
clone_size: few
cdr3_nt: TGCAGTGCTAGAGTCAGGGGGTTACCCGGGGAGCTGTTTTTT
cdr3_aa: CSARVRGLPGELFF

d_call: .
v_call: TRBV6-1
j_call: TRBJ2-1
clone_size: .
cdr3_nt: TGTGCCAGTTCGCTCGGGGGGCCCCTTTACAATGAGCAGTTCTTC
cdr3_aa: CASSLGGPLYNEQFF

d_call: .
v_call: TRBV20-1
j_call: TRBJ1-4
clone_size: .
cdr3_nt: TGCAGTGCTAGAGATCAATGGTCTGAAAAACTGTTTTTT
cdr3_aa: CSARDQWSEKLFF

d_call: TRBD1
v_call: TRBV5-1
j_call: TRBJ2-1
clone_size: many
cdr3_nt: TGCGCCAGCAGCTTAACAGGGGGCGATGAGCAGTTCTTC
cdr3_aa: CASSLTGGDEQFF

d_call: .
v_call: TRBV7-2
j_call: TRBJ2-7
clone_size: few
cdr3_nt: TGTGCCAGCAGCTTAGTTTCCCCATCCTACGAGCAGTACTTC
cdr3_aa: CASSLVSPSYEQYF

d_call: .
v_call: TRBV5-8
j_call: TRBJ1-2
clone_size: few
cdr3_nt: TGTGCCAGCAGCTTGCGGGGCTACACCTTC
cdr3_aa: CASSLRGYTF

d_call: .
v_call: TRBV18
j_call: TRBJ1-2
clone_size: .
cdr3_nt: TGTGCCAGCTCACCAAACGACGGGACTTCTAACTATGGCTACACCTTC
cdr3_aa: CASSPNDGTSNYGYTF

d_call: .
v_call: TRBV20-1
j_call: TRBJ2-1
clone_size: many
cdr3_nt: TGCAGTGCTTCACCCTCCCTGAGGGGGGATTACGGTGAGCAGTTCTTC
cdr3_aa: CSASPSLRGDYGEQFF

d_call: .
v_call: TRBV6-2/TRBV6-3
j_call: TRBJ1-1
clone_size: many
cdr3_nt: TGTGCCAGCAGTTACCCGGAGGGGGAGGGCACTGAAGCTTTCTTT
cdr3_aa: CASSYPEGEGTEAFF

d_call: .
v_call: TRBV29-1
j_call: TRBJ1-1
clone_size: .
cdr3_nt: TGCAGCGTTGGGGTTTACACTGAAGCTTTCTTT
cdr3_aa: CSVGVYTEAFF

d_call: TRBD1
v_call: TRBV20-1
j_call: TRBJ2-7
clone_size: many
cdr3_nt: TGCAGTGCTACCGGACAGGGACGTTCCTACGAGCAGTACTTC
cdr3_aa: CSATGQGRSYEQYF

d_call: TRBD1
v_call: TRBV18
j_call: TRBJ2-7
clone_size: few
cdr3_nt: TGTGCCAGCTCACTTGGGACAGGGGTCTCCTACGAGCAGTACTTC
cdr3_aa: CASSLGTGVSYEQYF

d_call: TRBD2
v_call: TRBV20-1
j_call: TRBJ2-1
clone_size: many
cdr3_nt: TGCAGTGCTGGGTTGAGCGGGGGCCCGCACAATGAGCAGTTCTTC
cdr3_aa: CSAGLSGGPHNEQFF

d_call: .
v_call: TRBV5-6
j_call: TRBJ2-5
clone_size: few
cdr3_nt: TGTGCCAGCAGCACTCCGGGACAAGAGTACCAAGAGACCCAGTACTTC
cdr3_aa: CASSTPGQEYQETQYF

d_call: TRBD1
v_call: TRBV5-1
j_call: TRBJ2-7
clone_size: .
cdr3_nt: TGCGCCAGGCCTGGACAGGGCTTGCACGAGCAGTACTTC
cdr3_aa: CARPGQGLHEQYF

d_call: .
v_call: TRBV12-2
j_call: TRBJ1-5
clone_size: .
cdr3_nt: TGTGCAAGTCGCTCTCATGGGGGGAATCAGCCCCAGCATTTT
cdr3_aa: CASRSHGGNQPQHF

d_call: TRBD2
v_call: TRBV2
j_call: TRBJ2-1
clone_size: .
cdr3_nt: TGTGCCAGCAACGAACGGGGGGGCTCCTACAATGAGCAGTTCTTC
cdr3_aa: CASNERGGSYNEQFF

d_call: .
v_call: TRBV11-3
j_call: TRBJ2-2
clone_size: few
cdr3_nt: TGTGCCAGCAGCTTAGATCGGGATAGGCAGCTGTTTTTT
cdr3_aa: CASSLDRDRQLFF

d_call: TRBD2
v_call: TRBV6-5
j_call: TRBJ2-2
clone_size: many
cdr3_nt: TGTGCCAGCGGGGAGGGGACCGGGGAGCTGTTTTTT
cdr3_aa: CASGEGTGELFF

d_call: .
v_call: TRBV27
j_call: TRBJ2-2
clone_size: .
cdr3_nt: TGTGCCAGCAGTTACGGACTGGCTGGGGAGCTGTTTTTT
cdr3_aa: CASSYGLAGELFF

d_call: .
v_call: TRBV30
j_call: TRBJ2-3
clone_size: few
cdr3_nt: TGTGCCTGGAGCCCCACAGATACGCAGTATTTT
cdr3_aa: CAWSPTDTQYF

d_call: TRBD1
v_call: TRBV12-3/TRBV12-4
j_call: TRBJ2-7
clone_size: many
cdr3_nt: TGTGCCAGCAGTCTTGGACAGGGCCGCGTCTCCTACGAGCAGTACTTC
cdr3_aa: CASSLGQGRVSYEQYF

d_call: .
v_call: TRBV7-9
j_call: TRBJ1-2
clone_size: .
cdr3_nt: TGTGCCAGCAACCCGGGTCTTCGGGGCTACACCTTC
cdr3_aa: CASNPGLRGYTF

d_call: .
v_call: TRBV6-1
j_call: TRBJ2-5
clone_size: many
cdr3_nt: TGTGCCAGCAGCCCCGGGGCAGGGAAAGAGACCCAGTACTTC
cdr3_aa: CASSPGAGKETQYF

d_call: TRBD2
v_call: TRBV5-1
j_call: TRBJ2-2
clone_size: .
cdr3_nt: TGCGCCAGCAGCTTTCCAGGACTAGCGAGCACCGGGGAGCTGTTTTTT
cdr3_aa: CASSFPGLASTGELFF

d_call: TRBD1
v_call: TRBV15
j_call: TRBJ1-2
clone_size: many
cdr3_nt: TGTGCCACCAGCAGAGGCCGGGACAGGAGCAGAGACTACTATGGCTACACCTTC
cdr3_aa: CATSRGRDRSRDYYGYTF

d_call: .
v_call: TRBV6-5
j_call: TRBJ2-2
clone_size: many
cdr3_nt: TGTGCCAGCCGCAGGGCCGGGGAGCTGTTTTTT
cdr3_aa: CASRRAGELFF